These 18 T cell receptor beta chains were all obtained from the same sample, sequenced in a study of blood T cell repertoires in COVID-19. This table comes from immunoSEQ multiplex PCR, and its TCRdb copy is limited to in-frame clones, with some not included. The sample includes 210,000 or so clones, about four fifths of them seen just once. The material sequenced was PBMCs or T cells enriched from blood (not recorded which). The receptors were gathered from a man aged 55-75 years who had recovered from COVID-19.

This clone turned up a few times. The genes are TRBV4-2 and TRBJ2-7; 8 positions match TRBD1. Germline V gene sequence: CDR1 LGHNA, CDR2 YNFKEQ. Germline trimming cut 1 base from V and 6 bases from J; bases unmatched to any gene: 2. The CDR3 runs 13 residues. Here the CDR3 reads CASSQGTGFEQYF. In DNA form, the CDR3 reads TGTGCCAGCAGCCAAGGGACAGGGTTCGAGCAGTACTTC.

The chain uses TRBV27 and TRBJ1-2, with D perhaps TRBD1 (6 bases). V lost 3 bases and J 8 bases, leaving 25 bases between the germline ends. This CDR3 region has 17 residues. Germline-derived CDR1 and CDR2 are MNHEY and SMNVEV (reference sequence). CDR3 region: CASSFRKQGNRIEGYTF. The DNA for the CDR3 is TGTGCCAGCAGTTTTAGAAAACAGGGCAACCGGATTGAGGGCTACACCTTC.

The chain couples TRBV15 to TRBJ2-5; 7 nucleotides align to TRBD2. This CDR3 region has 15 residues. The junction had 4 bases not matched to a gene; V was cut back by 0 bases and J by 3 bases. The V gene's germline CDR1 is LNHNV and CDR2 YYDKDF (reference sequence). CDR3 bases: TGTGCCACCAGCAGAGATTTTCTAGCGGAAGAGACCCAGTACTTC. This gives the protein CATSRDFLAEETQYF.

This clone showed up just once. J is TRBJ2-5 and V is TRBV7-9; D perhaps matches TRBD1 (6 bases). V lost 3 bases, J lost 5 bases, and 10 bases lay in between. There are 13 residues in the CDR3. Germline loops: CDR1 SEHNR, CDR2 FQNEAQ (reference sequence). The CDR3 coding sequence is TGTGCCAGCAGCTTTCCAGGGGAGGAGACCCAGTACTTC. This codes for CASSFPGEETQYF.

The chain carries TRBV6-5 and TRBJ1-1; D not certain. CDR1 is MNHEY, CDR2 SVGAGI, per germline. The ends were cut back, 8 bases at V and 0 bases at J, with 16 bases in the middle. This CDR3 contains 15 residues. In nucleotides, the CDR3 is TGTGCCAGCCCGAACCCGGGTTGGATGAACACTGAAGCTTTCTTT. This encodes CASPNPGWMNTEAFF.

This chain connects TRBV7-9 to TRBJ2-5, with a possible D match to TRBD1 (7 bases). V was trimmed by 0 bases and J by 5 bases, leaving 16 bases between them. The germline CDR1 and CDR2 sequences are SEHNR and FQNEAQ (reference sequence). The CDR3 extends over 16 amino acids. The CDR3 region is CASSLAMEGARETQYF. CDR3 nucleotides: TGTGCCAGCAGCTTAGCGATGGAGGGGGCTAGGGAGACCCAGTACTTC.

The rearrangement joins TRBV27 to TRBJ1-2; 7 nucleotides align to TRBD1. The V gene's germline CDR1 is MNHEY and CDR2 SMNVEV (reference sequence). This CDR3 is built from 14 residues. The V segment lost 8 bases and the J segment 0 bases; nucleotides outside the gene matches: 6. The CDR3 region has the DNA TGTGCCAGCGCTGGGACAGAATCTAACTATGGCTACACCTTC. Translating it yields CASAGTESNYGYTF.

The rearrangement joins TRBV27 to TRBJ1-2; TRBD1 matches at 7 bases. Germline CDR1 reads MNHEY; CDR2 reads SMNVEV (reference sequence). There are 12 residues in the CDR3. V lost 3 bases, J lost 10 bases, and 5 bases stayed unmatched. The CDR3 sequence is CASSFGQGVYTF. CDR3 sequence (DNA): TGTGCCAGCAGTTTTGGGCAGGGGGTCTACACCTTC.

The rearrangement joins TRBV7-6 to TRBJ2-1; 9 nucleotides agree with TRBD2. Unmatched junction bases numbered 2, after V lost 1 base and J lost 1 base. The CDR3 is 16 amino acids. Germline CDR1 is SGHVS and CDR2 is FNYEAQ. The CDR3 nucleotides read TGTGCCAGCAGCTTAGAGCGGGGGGTTTCCTACAATGAGCAGTTCTTC. Its translation: CASSLERGVSYNEQFF.

This clone appeared once. The chain employs TRBV30 and TRBJ2-1; D might be TRBD1 (5 bases). The CDR3 is 13 amino acids. Trimming removed 4 bases from V and 12 bases from J, with 19 bases in between. CDR1 GTSNPN and CDR2 SVGIG come from the germline V gene (reference sequence). The CDR3 DNA is TGTGCCTGGACCCAAAGATCACAGGTCGGGCAGTTCTTC. It is translated as CAWTQRSQVGQFF.

This clone was seen many times. This chain joins TRBV10-3 and TRBJ2-5; unclear D gene. This CDR3 region has 14 residues. V lost 6 bases to trimming and J lost 0 bases, with 11 bases between them. Germline V CDR1 and CDR2: ENHRY, SYGVKD. CDR3 DNA: TGTGCCATCAGCGTATCAGGCGACCAAGAGACCCAGTACTTC. Translating gives CAISVSGDQETQYF.

V gene TRBV19 combines with J gene TRBJ1-4; TRBD1 is a possible D gene (6 bases). V lost 0 bases to trimming and J lost 8 bases, with 10 bases between them. The CDR3 is 14 residues long. The germline CDR1 and CDR2 sequences are LNHDA and SQIVND (reference sequence). The CDR3 DNA is TGTGCCAGTAGTATAGATCAGGGGTTAGAAAAACTGTTTTTT. This translates into CASSIDQGLEKLFF.

This chain uses TRBV10-3 with TRBJ1-3; 8 nucleotides line up with TRBD1. The CDR3 is 15 residues long. CDR1 is ENHRY and CDR2 is SYGVKD in the germline V gene. With V trimmed by 0 bases and J by 6 bases, 4 bases remained unmatched. CDR3 nucleotide sequence: TGTGCCATCAGTGAGTCGACAGGGGCAGTAAACACCATATATTTT. Translating it yields CAISESTGAVNTIYF.

The chain joins TRBV5-5 to TRBJ1-2; 9 nucleotides align to TRBD1. From germline, CDR1 is SGHKS and CDR2 YYEKEE (reference sequence). There are 15 residues in the CDR3. The V segment lost 3 bases and the J segment 6 bases; nucleotides outside the gene matches: 9. CDR3 sequence (DNA): TGTGCCAGCAGCTCCAGCCCCGGGACAGGGAATGGCTACACCTTC. It yields the protein CASSSSPGTGNGYTF.

V usage is TRBV13 and J usage is TRBJ2-5; a possible D gene is TRBD2 (5 bases). Trimming left V 0 bases short and J 4 bases short, with 9 bases between. CDR1 is PRHDT, CDR2 FYEKMQ, per germline (reference sequence). The CDR3 sequence is 14 residues long. The CDR3 nucleotides read TGTGCCAGCAGCTTAGGAGCGGCCGGAGAGACCCAGTACTTC. Protein product: CASSLGAAGETQYF.

This chain links TRBV18 with TRBJ2-7; D might be TRBD1 (5 bases). The CDR3 contains 13 residues. Germline V gene data show CDR1 as KGHSH and CDR2 as LQKENI. The V and J ends lost 6 bases and 0 bases respectively, with 9 bases between them. Written as DNA, the CDR3 is TGTGCCAGCTCGCAGGGTGGCTCCTACGAGCAGTACTTC. Translated, it gives CASSQGGSYEQYF.

The V and J genes are TRBV6-5 and TRBJ1-2; D uncertain. The V end lost 7 bases, the J end lost 0 bases, and 12 bases lay between the germline ends. CDR3 length: 14 residues. Germline V gene sequence: CDR1 MNHEY, CDR2 SVGAGI. The CDR3 loop is CASKNTGTNYGYTF. The CDR3 bases are TGTGCCAGCAAAAATACCGGGACTAACTATGGCTACACCTTC.

CDR3 region: CASREPGQGSGELFF. CDR3 DNA sequence: TGTGCCAGTAGAGAACCGGGACAGGGTTCTGGGGAGCTGTTTTTT. The chain employs TRBV19 and TRBJ2-2; 9 bases are a match to TRBD1. V shed 6 bases, J shed 8 bases, and the junction held 10 bases outside the gene matches. Germline-derived CDR1 and CDR2 are LNHDA and SQIVND (reference sequence). This CDR3 spans 15 amino acids.